The clone carrying this T cell receptor beta chain occurred many times. As yet, its antigen is unknown. The sequenced template was RNA, covering the TCR beta CDR3 region. First-round RT-PCR used HTBI primers; second-round multiplex PCR followed. TCRdb independently ran MiXCR on the multiplex PCR reads; one entry per CDR3 protein. In the table there are about 240,000 distinct CDR3 sequences, less than 55% of which are singletons. The sample is drawn from a study of Graves' ophthalmopathy and Graves' hyperthyroidism. Findings and caveats of the study: With a specificity of about 75% and a sensitivity of around 70%, the model predicted ophthalmopathy progression.

The CDR3 is 11 residues long. V was pared by 5 bases and J by 8 bases, with 12 bases between. The V gene's germline CDR1 is SQVTM and CDR2 ANQGSEA. This chain uses TRBV29-1 with TRBJ1-2; D is unresolved. What was sequenced was peripheral blood. The clonotype was recovered from an adult man with Graves' ophthalmopathy. CDR3 amino acids: CSVYTAGGYTF. DNA of the CDR3: TGCAGCGTTTATACAGCGGGCGGCTACACCTTC.